This T cell receptor (beta chain) was identified during a study of shared clonotypes between healthy human individuals (dated by TCRdb to the early 2020s). Regarding the research as a whole: Three men and a couple of women, aged 18 to 49 years, made up the cohort. For each donor, three plates each were used for CD4 naive and CD4 memory, two plates were used for CD8 naive, and one plate was used for CD8 memory. Blood TCR repertoires of four to six healthy adults were deeply sequenced to estimate repertoire size and the extent of clonotype sharing between individuals. Libraries were prepared and TCR repertoires were sequenced by different laboratories using diverse techniques, in order to increase sequencing depth and limit assay-specific biases. Each donor's leukapheresis produced roughly between roughly 0.85 and 9.5 billion PBMCs. Study-level results and caveats: Incomplete sequencing was indicated by rarefaction of sorted-subset datasets, despite the large sequencing depth. Naive subsets generally had larger estimated clonotype richness than memory subsets. About 4.5% of naive CD4, around 4% of naive CD8, roughly 2.4% of memory CD4, and 0.4% of memory CD8 clonotypes were shared across several donors. Clonotypes shared by all four sorted-subset donors showed higher generation probabilities than non-shared clonotypes. Pairwise subsampling indicated that sequencing depth was expected to affect the degree of clonotype sharing among donors. Sampling was limited to blood, and TCR repertoires in tissue likely differ from TCR repertoires in blood. The genetic and exposure-history diversity represented was limited by the small number of donors.

This clone was seen a single time. Its specific antigen is unknown. Base qualities are missing; no much larger clone stands one base away. The donors were healthy, HIV-negative adults with no recently reported acute infections or vaccinations. Only Caucasian adults living in Nashville, Tennessee, USA were represented among the donors. Magnetic negative selection was used to enrich CD4+ T cells, after which naive cells were positively selected on CD45RA and the negative fraction became the memory subset. Blood was collected by leukapheresis, and PBMCs were isolated by Ficoll-Histopaque density gradient centrifugation and then cryopreserved in liquid nitrogen vapor phase. Purity and quantity of every magnetically sorted T cell population were checked by analytical flow cytometry. Genomic DNA was isolated from each sorted fraction and quantified by UV absorbance on a Nanodrop 2000c. Using the deep immunoSEQ assay, TCR CDR3 regions were amplified from genomic DNA by multiplex PCR. Extracted genomic DNA from each cell subset was distributed evenly across all wells of several immunoSEQ 96-well plates, and each plate was treated as a replicate. For sorted subsets, each replicate PCR was loaded with roughly 0.2 ug genomic DNA, equivalent to 25,000 to 35,000 T cell genomes. Purified libraries were measured with a Qubit 3.0 fluorometer, size-checked on a Bioanalyzer 2100, and measured again with the KAPA Library Quantification kit. Every immunoSEQ 96-well plate was sequenced on a dedicated single-read 150-cycle Illumina NextSeq 550 flow cell. The study's own analysis went as follows. The immunoSEQ output contained only junctional sequences without quality scores, so filtering could not match that applied to full-length reads. Sequences were annotated with PyIR, a Python wrapper for IgBLAST v1.9, using IMGT germline references to assign V/J genes and CDR3. Any read was removed if the V/J assignment was weak (E-value above 1e-6), the CDR3 was missing, or the read contained stop codons, out-of-frame junctions, or ambiguous translated residues. V3J clonotypes were defined as sequences sharing an identical inferred V gene, J gene, and CDR3 amino acid sequence. Percentage overlap between repertoires was computed as shared unique clonotypes divided by the size of the smaller repertoire. Repertoire richness was assessed with RTK rarefaction, the Chao1 estimator, and Recon v2.1 estimates of unobserved clonotypes. Generation probabilities for all TCRbeta clonotypes obtained by the gDNA method from a handful of donors were computed using OLGA. Drawn from immuneACCESS, this table holds only the in-frame rearrangements with V and J called that TCRdb kept. Clones are partly lost; checked studies trace under half to an unresolved V gene and leave the rest unexplained. V, J and clone size were drawn from that table, and D and trimming were deduced from the DNA. The sample table contains 1.4 million or so clones; only one count was recorded for about 98.5% of them. The top ten clones comprise about 0.34% of the sample.

Cut back by 0 bases and 0 bases, the V and J ends lie 6 bases apart. CDR1 is given as GTSNPN and CDR2 as SVGIG, both from the germline V gene (reference sequence). The CDR3 starts with the cysteine, ends with the phenylalanine, and has 14 residues. Only the CDR3 part of the read is kept: 42 bases, read in frame from the first base. The sample consisted of naive CD4+ T cells sorted from blood. The cell subset or site label corresponds to: CD45RA+ positively selected. The receptor comes from a man younger than 45 in good health. In this chain, TRBV30 is recombined with TRBJ1-3, with the identity of the D gene unclear. The DNA reads as follows: TGTGCCTGGAGTGTAACGGTCTCTGGAAACACCATATATTTT. This sequence encodes CAWSVTVSGNTIYF. The full variable domain, with segments outside the CDR3 supplied by the reference TRBV30 and TRBJ1-3 proteins, appears as SQTIHQWPATLVQPVGSPLSLECTVEGTSNPNLYWYRQAAGRGLQLLFYSVGIGQISSEVPQNLSASRPQDRQFILSSKKLLLSDSGFYLCAWSVTVSGNTIYFGEGSWLTVV.